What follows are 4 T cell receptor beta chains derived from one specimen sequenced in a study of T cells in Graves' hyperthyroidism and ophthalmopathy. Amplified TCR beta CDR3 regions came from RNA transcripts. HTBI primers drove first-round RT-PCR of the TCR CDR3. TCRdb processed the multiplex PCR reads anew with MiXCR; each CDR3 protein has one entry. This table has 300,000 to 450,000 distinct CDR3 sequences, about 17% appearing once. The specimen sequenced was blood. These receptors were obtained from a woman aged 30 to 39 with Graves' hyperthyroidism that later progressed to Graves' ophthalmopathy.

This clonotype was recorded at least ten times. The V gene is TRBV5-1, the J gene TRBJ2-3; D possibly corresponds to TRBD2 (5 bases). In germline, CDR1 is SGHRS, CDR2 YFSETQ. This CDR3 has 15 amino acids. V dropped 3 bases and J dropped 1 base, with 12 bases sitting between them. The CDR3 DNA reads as TGCGCCAGCAGCTGGCATCTCGGGGGCACAGATACGCAGTATTTT. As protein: CASSWHLGGTDTQYF.

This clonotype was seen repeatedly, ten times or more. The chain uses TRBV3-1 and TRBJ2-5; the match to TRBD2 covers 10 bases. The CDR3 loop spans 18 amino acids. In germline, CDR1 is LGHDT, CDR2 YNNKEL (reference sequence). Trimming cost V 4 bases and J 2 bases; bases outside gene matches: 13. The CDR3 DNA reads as TGTGCCAGCAGCCGCTTCAGAATCCTGACTAGCGGGCAAGAGACCCAGTACTTC. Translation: CASSRFRILTSGQETQYF.

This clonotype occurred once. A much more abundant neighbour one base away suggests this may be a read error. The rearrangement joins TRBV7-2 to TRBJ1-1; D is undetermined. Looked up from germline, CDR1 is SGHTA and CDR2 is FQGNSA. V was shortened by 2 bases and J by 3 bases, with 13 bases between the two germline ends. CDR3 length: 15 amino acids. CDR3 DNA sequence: TGTGCCAGCAGCTTAATTGAGGGCTTAGACACTGAAGCTTTCTTT. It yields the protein CASSLIEGLDTEAFF.

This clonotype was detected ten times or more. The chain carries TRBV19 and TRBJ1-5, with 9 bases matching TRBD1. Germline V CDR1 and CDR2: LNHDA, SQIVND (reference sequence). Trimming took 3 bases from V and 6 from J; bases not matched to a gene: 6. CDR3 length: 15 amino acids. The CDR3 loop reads CASSINHRGRQPQHF. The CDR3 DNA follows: TGTGCCAGTAGTATTAATCACAGGGGGCGTCAGCCCCAGCATTTT.